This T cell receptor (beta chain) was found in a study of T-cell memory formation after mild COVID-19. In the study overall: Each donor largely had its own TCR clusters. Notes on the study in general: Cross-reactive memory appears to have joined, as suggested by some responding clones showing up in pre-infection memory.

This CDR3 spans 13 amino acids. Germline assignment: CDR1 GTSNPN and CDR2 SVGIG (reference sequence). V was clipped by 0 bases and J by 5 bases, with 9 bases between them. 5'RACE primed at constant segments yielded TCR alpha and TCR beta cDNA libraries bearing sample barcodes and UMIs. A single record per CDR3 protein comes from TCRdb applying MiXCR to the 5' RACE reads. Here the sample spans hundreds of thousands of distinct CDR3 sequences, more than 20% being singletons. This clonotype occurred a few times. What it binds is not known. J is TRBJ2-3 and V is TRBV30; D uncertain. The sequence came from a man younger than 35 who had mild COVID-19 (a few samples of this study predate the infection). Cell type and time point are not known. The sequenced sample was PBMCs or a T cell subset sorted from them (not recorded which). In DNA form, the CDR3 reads TGTGCCTGGAGTGTACGGTCTGGAGATACGCAGTATTTT. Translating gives CAWSVRSGDTQYF.